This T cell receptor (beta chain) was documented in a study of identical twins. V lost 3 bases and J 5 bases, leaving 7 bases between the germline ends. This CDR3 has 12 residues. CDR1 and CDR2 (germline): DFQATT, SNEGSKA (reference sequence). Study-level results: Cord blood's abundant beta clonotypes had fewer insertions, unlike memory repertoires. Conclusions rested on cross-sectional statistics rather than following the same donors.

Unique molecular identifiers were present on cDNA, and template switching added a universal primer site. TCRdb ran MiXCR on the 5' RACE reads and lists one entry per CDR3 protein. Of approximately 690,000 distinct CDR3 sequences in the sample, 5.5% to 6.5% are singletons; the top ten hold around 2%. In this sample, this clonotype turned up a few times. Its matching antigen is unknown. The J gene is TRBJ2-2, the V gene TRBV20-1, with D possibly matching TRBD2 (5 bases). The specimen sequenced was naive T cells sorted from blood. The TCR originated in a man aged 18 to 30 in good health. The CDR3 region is CSASTGTGELFF. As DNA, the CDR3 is TGCAGTGCTAGTACGGGGACCGGGGAGCTGTTTTTT.